Presented here are 23 T cell receptor beta chains from one specimen sequenced in a study of response to subunit inactivated influenza vaccine. TCRdb re-derived calls from the RT-PCR reads in MiXCR, one entry per CDR3 protein. The top ten hold 9.5% to 11% of the sample, which has more than 450,000 distinct CDR3 sequences, about 10% seen once. The sample was also linked to a second study, of T cells expressing NK-cell markers. That investigation notes: Libraries used 5'RACE template switching adding universal primer site and UMIs.

Source: PBMCs from blood, taken on the day of vaccination. The receptors were sampled from a man aged 50-60 years who received an inactivated influenza vaccine.

At least ten counts were recorded for this clonotype. The chain joins TRBV5-1 to TRBJ2-3; D may match TRBD1 or TRBD2 (5 bases each). The CDR3 is 16 residues long. V gave up 4 bases and J gave up 2 bases, with 17 bases separating them. Germline V CDR1 and CDR2: SGHRS, YFSETQ. This CDR3 reads CASSTSGPIITDTQYF. CDR3 DNA sequence: TGCGCCAGCAGCACCTCGGGGCCGATTATCACAGATACGCAGTATTTT.

This clonotype was seen at least ten times. The chain links TRBV4-1 to TRBJ1-5, with D unresolved. Germline values: CDR1 MGHRA, CDR2 YSYEKL. Trimming shortened V by 3 bases and J by 5 bases, and 14 bases separated the two germline ends. The CDR3 sequence is 15 residues long. The CDR3 sequence is CASSQQEGQDQPQHF. For the CDR3, the DNA is TGCGCCAGCAGCCAGCAAGAGGGTCAGGATCAGCCCCAGCATTTT.

This clonotype was counted once. This chain connects TRBV4-2 to TRBJ1-1; the D gene is possibly TRBD1 (5 bases). Between the trimmed V and J ends, which lost 1 base and 6 bases, there was a span of 15 bases. The germline V gene encodes CDR1 LGHNA and CDR2 YNFKEQ. The CDR3 is 15 amino acids. The CDR3 nucleotides read TGTGCCAGCAGCCAAGGGGGAGGGGTTAATTCTGAAGCTTTCTTT. It specifies CASSQGGGVNSEAFF.

This clonotype was observed many times. The rearrangement uses TRBV21-1 and TRBJ1-1; the table assigns TRBD1, which was not confirmed against the DNA. TRBV21-1 is given as a pseudogene. The CDR3 has 16 amino acids. The CDR3 DNA follows: TGTGCCAGCAGCAATGGGAGAGGATATGCGAACACTGAAGCTTTCTTT. Amino acid sequence: CASSNGRGYANTEAFF.

The rearrangement joins TRBV7-8 to TRBJ2-1, with 10 positions matching TRBD2. The CDR3 consists of 15 residues. From germline, CDR1 is SGHVS and CDR2 FQNEAQ. With V trimmed by 5 bases and J by 5 bases, 6 bases remained unmatched. The CDR3, as DNA: TGTGCCAGCAGCGCGGATAGCGGGGGGAACAATGAGCAGTTCTTC. As protein: CASSADSGGNNEQFF.

This clonotype was observed many times. The V call is TRBV10-3, the J call TRBJ2-5; 9 bases align to TRBD2. The CDR3 totals 14 residues. Germline CDR1 is ENHRY and CDR2 is SYGVKD. Trimming removed 5 bases from V and 4 bases from J; junction bases left unmatched: 5. The CDR3 here is CAISYVSGRETQYF. Here the CDR3 DNA reads TGTGCCATCAGTTATGTTAGCGGGAGAGAGACCCAGTACTTC.

The rearrangement links TRBV12-3 or TRBV12-4 to TRBJ2-5; a weak D match, TRBD2 (5 bases). V lost 6 bases, J lost 4 bases, and 9 bases lay in between. This CDR3 has 12 residues. The DNA for the CDR3 is TGTGCCAGCAGGAGGGTCGGAGAGACCCAGTACTTC. Translation gives CASRRVGETQYF.

This clonotype was counted a few times. The V and J genes are TRBV28 and TRBJ1-2; 7 nucleotides align to TRBD1. Germline loops: CDR1 MDHEN, CDR2 SYDVKM. V gave up 5 bases and J gave up 8 bases; unmatched junction bases: 11. This CDR3 has 14 residues. The CDR3 loop is CASSPPQGGKGYTF. The DNA of the CDR3 is TGTGCCAGCAGTCCACCCCAGGGGGGCAAAGGCTACACCTTC.

The chain is built from TRBV10-3 and TRBJ1-1; 8 nucleotides line up with TRBD1. With 5 bases clipped from V and 1 base from J, the junction kept 3 bases outside the gene matches. Germline CDR1 is ENHRY and CDR2 is SYGVKD. CDR3 length equals 14 residues. This CDR3 reads CAISRTGQNTEAFF. CDR3 nucleotide sequence: TGTGCCATCAGTCGGACAGGGCAGAACACTGAAGCTTTCTTT.

V gene TRBV5-1 combines with J gene TRBJ2-3; 14 bases map to TRBD2. The CDR3 is 16 residues long. Germline V lookup: CDR1 SGHRS, CDR2 YFSETQ. Trimming removed 5 bases from V and 2 bases from J; junction bases left unmatched: 4. The CDR3 here is CASRGTSGRITDTQYF. The CDR3 nucleotides read TGCGCCAGCAGGGGGACTAGCGGGAGAATCACAGATACGCAGTATTTT. Complete variable domain (other parts from reference TRBV5-1 and TRBJ2-3): KAGVTQTPRYLIKTRGQQVTLSCSPISGHRSVSWYQQTPGQGLQFLFEYFSETQRNKGNFPGRFSGRQFSNSRSEMNVSTLELGDSALYLCASRGTSGRITDTQYFGPGTRLTVL.

This rearrangement joins TRBV11-2 to TRBJ2-5, with 10 bases matching TRBD2. The length of the CDR3 is 18 residues. After removal of 5 bases from V and 5 bases from J, the junction contained 17 bases not matched to a gene. Germline V gives CDR1 SGHAT, CDR2 FQNNGV. The CDR3 protein is CASSPSRSGGSSRETQYF. The DNA for the CDR3 is TGTGCCAGCAGCCCTAGTCGTAGCGGGGGGTCGAGCAGGGAGACCCAGTACTTC.

The sample holds a few counts of this clonotype. The genes are TRBV29-1 and TRBJ2-3; 7 bases map to TRBD2. The CDR3 covers 15 residues. The ends lost 4 bases at V and 1 base at J; junction bases unmatched: 8. CDR1 is SQVTM, CDR2 ANQGSEA, per germline. The CDR3 loop is CSVGTGTTGTDTQYF. The CDR3 DNA reads as TGCAGCGTTGGGACCGGGACTACTGGCACAGATACGCAGTATTTT.

This clonotype was seen only a few times. V usage is TRBV4-1 and J usage is TRBJ2-2; TRBD2 agrees at 7 bases. The J segment lost 7 bases and the V segment lost 4 bases, leaving 6 bases of the junction unmatched. This CDR3 is 14 amino acids long. Germline CDR1 reads MGHRA; CDR2 reads YSYEKL. The CDR3 loop reads CASSRAREGGELFF. The CDR3 region has the DNA TGCGCCAGCAGCCGAGCCAGGGAGGGCGGGGAGCTGTTTTTT.

This clonotype was detected ten times or more. The chain uses TRBV9 and TRBJ1-4; 8 positions agree with TRBD1. CDR1 and CDR2 (germline): SGDLS, YYNGEE. The CDR3 covers 13 residues. V gave up 3 bases and J gave up 6 bases; unmatched junction bases: 1. In DNA, the CDR3 is TGTGCCAGCAGCGGGACAGGGTATGAAAAACTGTTTTTT. Protein sequence: CASSGTGYEKLFF. Full variable domain (outside the CDR3, taken from reference TRBV9 and TRBJ1-4): DSGVTQTPKHLITATGQRVTLRCSPRSGDLSVYWYQQSLDQGLQFLIQYYNGEERAKGNILERFSAQQFPDLHSELNLSSLELGDSALYFCASSGTGYEKLFFGSGTQLSVL.

This clonotype was picked up a small number of times. The gene calls are TRBV6-4 and TRBJ1-5; 8 nucleotides match TRBD1. Germline trimming cut 5 bases from V and 7 bases from J; bases unmatched to any gene: 7. This CDR3 contains 14 residues. Germline V gene sequence: CDR1 MRHNA, CDR2 SNTAGT. CDR3 sequence: CASSKTGVGQPQHF. As DNA, the CDR3 is TGTGCCAGCAGTAAGACAGGGGTAGGCCAGCCCCAGCATTTT.

The chain couples TRBV3-1 to TRBJ2-7; 8 nucleotides match TRBD2. The CDR3 loop spans 15 amino acids. Losses at the gene ends were 1 base for V and 6 bases for J; bases not matched to a gene: 8. Germline values: CDR1 LGHDT, CDR2 YNNKEL (reference sequence). The CDR3, as DNA: TGTGCCAGCAGCCAAGTTGCAGCGGGAGTAGGCGAGCAGTACTTC. Its translation is CASSQVAAGVGEQYF.

This chain uses TRBV7-2 with TRBJ2-3; 14 bases match TRBD2. The CDR3 contains 17 residues. V lost 5 bases, J lost 4 bases, and 8 bases stayed unmatched. CDR1 SGHTA and CDR2 FQGNSA come from the germline V gene. The CDR3 DNA reads TGTGCCAGCAGCCGAACAGGGACTAGCGGGAGTCCAGATACGCAGTATTTT. The encoded protein is CASSRTGTSGSPDTQYF. The variable domain in full, completed from reference TRBV7-2 and TRBJ2-3, reads GAGVSQSPSNKVTEKGKDVELRCDPISGHTALYWYRQSLGQGLEFLIYFQGNSAPDKSGLPSDRFSAERTGGSVSTLTIQRTQQEDSAVYLCASSRTGTSGSPDTQYFGPGTRLTVL.

This clonotype has ten or more counts. CDR3 in amino acids: CASSFPTGIEQFF. CDR3 bases: TGTGCCAGCAGTTTTCCTACAGGGATTGAGCAGTTCTTC. The chain couples TRBV12-3 or TRBV12-4 to TRBJ2-1; tentative D call: TRBD1 (6 bases). Trimming pared 3 bases from V and 9 bases from J, leaving 12 bases between. This CDR3 is built from 13 residues.

This clonotype was observed a handful of times. The CDR3 DNA reads as TGTGCCAGCAGCCAAGTGAGAGGGACACCAGACTACACCTTC. This encodes CASSQVRGTPDYTF. V and J are TRBV3-1 and TRBJ1-2, with D perhaps TRBD1 (6 bases). Between the trimmed V and J ends, which lost 1 base and 10 bases, there was a span of 16 bases. Germline lookup yields CDR1 LGHDT and CDR2 YNNKEL (reference sequence). The CDR3 covers 14 residues.

The sample holds a few counts of this clonotype. The chain employs TRBV20-1 and TRBJ2-5; 8 bases agree with TRBD2. V dropped 2 bases and J dropped 4; count of bases not matched to a gene: 9. The CDR3 runs to 15 residues. Germline V CDR1 and CDR2: DFQATT, SNEGSKA (reference sequence). CDR3 protein: CSARKSGGGSETQYF. The CDR3 nucleotides read TGCAGTGCTAGAAAAAGCGGGGGAGGGTCAGAGACCCAGTACTTC.

This chain joins TRBV20-1 and TRBJ2-1; 11 nucleotides line up with TRBD2. The ends lost 0 bases at V and 10 bases at J; junction bases unmatched: 8. This CDR3 comprises 15 residues. CDR1 is DFQATT and CDR2 is SNEGSKA in the germline V gene (reference sequence). The chain's CDR3 is CSARDWMLAGGEQFF. The CDR3, as DNA: TGCAGTGCTAGAGATTGGATGCTAGCGGGAGGAGAGCAGTTCTTC.

This clonotype was found many times. The chain recombines TRBV27 with TRBJ1-1; D unclear. In germline, CDR1 is MNHEY, CDR2 SMNVEV (reference sequence). V shed 6 bases and J shed 1 base, with 9 bases lying between them. The CDR3 contains 13 residues. The chain's CDR3 is CASSITANTEAFF. For the CDR3, the DNA is TGTGCCAGCAGCATAACAGCGAACACTGAAGCTTTCTTT.

The chain carries TRBV20-1 and TRBJ2-7; D is undetermined. Trimming removed 5 bases from V and 0 bases from J, with 11 bases in between. This CDR3 contains 13 residues. CDR1 and CDR2 from the germline V gene are DFQATT and SNEGSKA (reference sequence). This chain's CDR3 is CSASDWSSYEQYF. CDR3 DNA: TGCAGTGCTTCCGACTGGAGCTCCTACGAGCAGTACTTC.